Shown below are 29 T cell receptor beta chains from a single sample sequenced in a study of blood T cell repertoires in COVID-19. Method: immunoSEQ multiplex PCR; TCRdb's copy keeps in-frame clones and lacks some. The table lists around 250,000 clones, 75% to 90% of them singletons. Sequencing was done on a sample of PBMCs or T cells enriched from blood (not recorded which). These receptors were collected from a woman aged 45-65 years who had recovered from COVID-19.

This sequence joins TRBV28 and TRBJ2-1, with 11 bases aligning to TRBD2. The junction had 14 bases not matched to a gene; V was cut back by 4 bases and J by 0 bases. CDR1 is MDHEN and CDR2 is SYDVKM in the germline V gene. There are 20 residues in the CDR3. The DNA of the CDR3 is TGTGCCAGCAGTTCCCCCCGAACGGGACTAGCGGTTAGCTCCTACAATGAGCAGTTCTTC. Translation gives CASSSPRTGLAVSSYNEQFF.

This clone was found once. This chain links TRBV27 with TRBJ2-1, with 7 bases identical to TRBD1. CDR3 length: 17 residues. The germline V gene encodes CDR1 MNHEY and CDR2 SMNVEV (reference sequence). Trimming at V came to 0 bases and at J to 4 bases, leaving 9 bases not matched to a gene. In DNA form, the CDR3 reads TGTGCCAGCAGTTTATCAGCGACAGGGAGCTATTACAATGAGCAGTTCTTC. It translates to CASSLSATGSYYNEQFF.

The chain combines TRBV7-9 with TRBJ2-5, with 9 bases aligning to TRBD2. Per germline, CDR1 SEHNR and CDR2 FQNEAQ (reference sequence). After removal of 1 base from V and 4 bases from J, the junction contained 4 bases not matched to a gene. The CDR3 loop spans 15 amino acids. Here the CDR3 DNA reads TGTGCCAGCAGCTTAGTGCCGACTAGCGGAGAGACCCAGTACTTC. This sequence encodes CASSLVPTSGETQYF.

The CDR3 DNA reads TGTGCCAGTAAGGTTATAGGACTAGCCGAGCACAATGAGCAGTTCTTC. Residues: CASKVIGLAEHNEQFF. The chain employs TRBV19 and TRBJ2-1; the match to TRBD2 covers 8 bases. This CDR3 region has 16 residues. The V and J ends lost 7 bases and 5 bases, in that order; junction bases with no gene match: 13. CDR1 is LNHDA, CDR2 SQIVND, per germline (reference sequence).

This chain connects TRBV19 to TRBJ2-7, with 7 positions matching TRBD1. Germline CDR1 LNHDA, CDR2 SQIVND (reference sequence). This CDR3 is 15 amino acids long. V shed 5 bases and J 0 bases; nucleotides not matched to a gene: 7. The CDR3 loop reads CASSPRQGFSYEQYF. The CDR3 bases are TGTGCCAGTAGTCCTAGACAGGGCTTCTCCTACGAGCAGTACTTC.

The gene calls are TRBV28 and TRBJ2-7; possible D gene TRBD2, 5 bases. The germline V gene encodes CDR1 MDHEN and CDR2 SYDVKM. The CDR3 runs to 13 residues. The V end was cut by 1 base, the J end by 4 bases, with 8 bases between. The CDR3 here is CASSLFEGYEQYF. The CDR3 DNA is TGTGCCAGCAGTTTATTTGAGGGTTACGAGCAGTACTTC.

V is TRBV3-1 (or the pseudogene TRBV3-2) and J is TRBJ1-1; D perhaps matches TRBD1 (6 bases). Trimming stripped 8 bases from V and 0 bases from J, with 13 bases between. The germline CDR1 and CDR2 sequences are LGHDT and YNNKEL (reference sequence). The CDR3 totals 14 residues. The CDR3 loop reads CASGEGVMNTEAFF. CDR3 sequence (DNA): TGTGCCAGCGGAGAGGGGGTTATGAACACTGAAGCTTTCTTT.

V and J are TRBV18 and TRBJ1-1, with 7 positions matching TRBD1. V lost 2 bases and J lost 3; bases outside the gene matches: 6. This CDR3 spans 15 amino acids. Germline values: CDR1 KGHSH, CDR2 LQKENI. CDR3 nucleotide sequence: TGTGCCAGCTCACCATCGACAGGGTCGGACACTGAAGCTTTCTTT. It translates to CASSPSTGSDTEAFF.

The chain has TRBV19 and TRBJ2-7; 7 positions agree with TRBD1. V dropped 4 bases and J dropped 4; count of bases not matched to a gene: 7. CDR1 and CDR2 from the germline V gene are LNHDA and SQIVND (reference sequence). This CDR3 has 14 amino acids. The CDR3 sequence is CASSSQQGFYEQYF. The DNA of the CDR3 is TGTGCCAGTAGTAGCCAACAGGGGTTTTACGAGCAGTACTTC.

The V gene is TRBV28, the J gene TRBJ2-1, with D possibly TRBD2 on 6 matching bases. The CDR3 has 16 amino acids. The V gene lost 4 bases and the J gene lost 0 bases, with 13 bases spanning the gap. Per germline, CDR1 MDHEN and CDR2 SYDVKM. The chain's CDR3 is CASSYPGTRSYNEQFF. CDR3 coding DNA: TGTGCCAGCAGTTACCCCGGGACTCGCTCCTACAATGAGCAGTTCTTC.

J is TRBJ1-3 and V is TRBV12-5, with a possible D match to TRBD1 (5 bases). The CDR3 covers 16 residues. Germline V gives CDR1 LGHNT, CDR2 FRNRAP. V was trimmed by 0 bases and J by 3 bases, leaving 12 bases between them. The CDR3 loop is CASGLVMTDLGNTIYF. As DNA, the CDR3 is TGTGCTAGTGGTTTGGTAATGACAGACCTTGGAAACACCATATATTTT.

This clone has only a few counts. Here the CDR3 DNA reads TGTGCCAGCAGTTTACCATCGGGTCGGGAAGGTTACGAGCAGTACTTC. It yields the protein CASSLPSGREGYEQYF. The genes are TRBV28 and TRBJ2-7; a possible D gene is TRBD2 (5 bases). Trimming stripped 2 bases from V and 4 bases from J, with 18 bases between. The CDR3 runs to 16 residues. The germline V gene encodes CDR1 MDHEN and CDR2 SYDVKM.

The gene calls are TRBV19 and TRBJ2-3; no reliable D call. Looked up from germline, CDR1 is LNHDA and CDR2 is SQIVND (reference sequence). With 2 bases removed from V and 2 bases from J, the gap between germline ends came to 14 bases. The CDR3 loop spans 16 amino acids. The CDR3 loop reads CASSISGQISTDTQYF. CDR3 sequence (DNA): TGTGCCAGTAGTATAAGTGGGCAGATTTCCACAGATACGCAGTATTTT.

This clone appeared a few times. The chain has TRBV11-3 and TRBJ2-3, with D unresolved. Germline values: CDR1 SGHNT, CDR2 YENEEA. The V end was cut by 2 bases, the J end by 0 bases, with 9 bases between. The CDR3 consists of 15 residues. CDR3 residues: CASSLFGSSTDTQYF. Here the CDR3 DNA reads TGTGCCAGCAGCTTATTCGGGTCTAGCACAGATACGCAGTATTTT.

The CDR3 is CASTGTSGRAIQADTQYF. As DNA, the CDR3 is TGTGCCAGCACCGGGACTAGCGGGAGGGCCATCCAGGCAGATACGCAGTATTTT. The J gene is TRBJ2-3, the V gene TRBV18; 16 nucleotides line up with TRBD2. Germline V CDR1 and CDR2: KGHSH, LQKENI. V shed 8 bases, J shed 4 bases, and the junction held 12 bases outside the gene matches. The CDR3 is 18 residues long.

The rearrangement uses TRBV7-2 and TRBJ2-1; no definite D call. V was cut by 0 bases and J by 2 bases, with 11 bases left in between. This CDR3 comprises 16 residues. The germline CDR1 and CDR2 sequences are SGHTA and FQGNSA. CDR3 loop: CASSLAAATTYNEQFF. Here the CDR3 DNA reads TGTGCCAGCAGCTTAGCCGCCGCCACTACCTACAATGAGCAGTTCTTC.

The J gene is TRBJ2-7, the V gene TRBV14; a weak D match, TRBD1 (5 bases). CDR3 length: 14 amino acids. V shed 2 bases and J shed 6 bases, with 14 bases lying between them. Germline values: CDR1 SGHDN, CDR2 FVKESK. The CDR3 DNA sequence: TGTGCCAGCAGCCAATCTGGCAGGGTGGGCGAGCAGTACTTC. It translates to CASSQSGRVGEQYF.

The chain couples TRBV6-1 to TRBJ1-3; possibly TRBD1 for D (6 bases). This CDR3 comprises 15 residues. The germline CDR1 and CDR2 sequences are MNHNS and SASEGT. Trimming removed 2 bases from V and 8 bases from J, with 16 bases in between. The CDR3 sequence is CASSEPAQGRYTIYF. In DNA, the CDR3 is TGTGCCAGCAGTGAACCGGCACAGGGACGGTACACCATATATTTT.

This chain uses TRBV7-9 with TRBJ2-1, with D unclear. This CDR3 region has 13 residues. Germline lookup yields CDR1 SEHNR and CDR2 FQNEAQ (reference sequence). V lost 5 bases and J lost 6, with 11 bases in between. In DNA, the CDR3 is TGTGCCAGCAGCCCAAACGTGGCCAATGAGCAGTTCTTC. Its protein product is CASSPNVANEQFF.

The V gene is TRBV6-5, the J gene TRBJ2-6; 7 bases match TRBD1. J was trimmed by 0 bases and V by 6 bases; bases with no gene match: 2. This CDR3 comprises 15 residues. Germline CDR1 is MNHEY and CDR2 is SVGAGI. The CDR3 DNA sequence: TGTGCCAGCAGGACAGGGCCCTCTGGGGCCAACGTCCTGACTTTC. This encodes CASRTGPSGANVLTF.

The V and J genes are TRBV28 and TRBJ1-6, with a possible D match to TRBD1 (6 bases). Germline lookup yields CDR1 MDHEN and CDR2 SYDVKM. V lost 6 bases, J lost 5 bases, and 8 bases lay in between. The CDR3 has 13 amino acids. The CDR3 loop is CASRQGNNSPLHF. As DNA, the CDR3 is TGTGCCAGCAGACAGGGAAATAATTCACCCCTCCACTTT.

This clone was observed once. This chain links TRBV28 with TRBJ2-3, with D perhaps matching TRBD2 (6 bases). The V end was cut by 3 bases, the J end by 0 bases, with 10 bases between. This CDR3 has 15 residues. The germline gives CDR1 MDHEN, CDR2 SYDVKM. Here the CDR3 DNA reads TGTGCCAGCAGTTTTGGAGGGTCTAGCACAGATACGCAGTATTTT. This codes for CASSFGGSSTDTQYF.

The chain is built from TRBV4-1 and TRBJ1-2, with a possible D match to TRBD1 (5 bases). This CDR3 spans 13 amino acids. Trimming shortened V by 1 base and J by 6 bases, and 9 bases separated the two germline ends. Germline V lookup: CDR1 MGHRA, CDR2 YSYEKL. CDR3 in DNA: TGCGCCAGCAGCCAAGGGGGCTGGAATGGCTACACCTTC. The encoded protein is CASSQGGWNGYTF.

The rearrangement joins TRBV6-5 to TRBJ2-5, with 9 bases matching TRBD1. With 6 bases clipped from V and 5 bases from J, the junction kept 10 bases outside the gene matches. CDR1 MNHEY and CDR2 SVGAGI come from the germline V gene. CDR3 length: 15 residues. This CDR3 is CASREGTGWSETQYF. CDR3 DNA sequence: TGTGCCAGCAGGGAGGGGACAGGGTGGTCGGAGACCCAGTACTTC.

This chain joins TRBV11-2 and TRBJ2-7, with 9 bases that match TRBD1. Trimming removed 5 bases from V and 4 bases from J; junction bases left unmatched: 12. This CDR3 has 16 amino acids. In germline, CDR1 is SGHAT, CDR2 FQNNGV. The CDR3: CASSPSLGDRDYEQYF. CDR3 sequence (DNA): TGTGCCAGCAGCCCCTCCCTCGGGGACAGGGATTACGAGCAGTACTTC. Looking up the rest from reference TRBV11-2 and TRBJ2-7 gives the full variable domain: EAGVAQSPRYKIIEKRQSVAFWCNPISGHATLYWYQQILGQGPKLLIQFQNNGVVDDSQLPKDRFSAERLKGVDSTLKIQPAKLEDSAVYLCASSPSLGDRDYEQYFGPGTRLTVT.

This chain uses TRBV7-9 with TRBJ2-3, with 10 bases aligning to TRBD1. CDR1 and CDR2 (germline): SEHNR, FQNEAQ (reference sequence). The CDR3 runs to 16 residues. The J segment lost 8 bases and the V segment lost 6 bases, leaving 14 bases of the junction unmatched. The CDR3 coding sequence is TGTGCCAGCAGTTATGGACAGGGGGTGTTAGACGGTACGCAGTATTTT. Residues: CASSYGQGVLDGTQYF.

This chain joins TRBV7-8 and TRBJ1-1; no firm D call. The length of the CDR3 is 14 residues. CDR1 is SGHVS, CDR2 FQNEAQ, per germline. V lost 3 bases, J lost 0 bases, and 8 bases lay in between. The CDR3, as DNA: TGTGCCAGCAGCTTGGTGGCGGTGAACACTGAAGCTTTCTTT. Encoded protein: CASSLVAVNTEAFF. Based on the CDR3 plus reference TRBV7-8 and TRBJ1-1, the full variable domain is GAGVSQSPRYKVAKRGQDVALRCDPISGHVSLFWYQQALGQGPEFLTYFQNEAQLDKSGLPSDRFFAERPEGSVSTLKIQRTQQEDSAVYLCASSLVAVNTEAFFGQGTRLTVV.

The chain couples TRBV20-1 to TRBJ2-7; 7 bases are shared with TRBD2. CDR1 DFQATT and CDR2 SNEGSKA come from the germline V gene (reference sequence). The CDR3 sequence is 14 residues long. The V and J ends lost 3 bases and 6 bases, in that order; junction bases with no gene match: 11. CDR3 sequence: CSASRLAGVAEQYF. The CDR3 DNA follows: TGCAGTGCTAGTCGGCTGGCGGGAGTTGCCGAGCAGTACTTC.

This clone has just one count. V is TRBV30 and J is TRBJ2-3; 7 nucleotides agree with TRBD1. The CDR3 runs to 13 residues. Germline lookup yields CDR1 GTSNPN and CDR2 SVGIG (reference sequence). V lost 8 bases and J lost 0; bases outside the gene matches: 5. The DNA for the CDR3 is TGTGCCCATGACAGGGCAAGCACAGATACGCAGTATTTT. This gives the protein CAHDRASTDTQYF. The full variable domain, rest sourced from reference TRBV30 and TRBJ2-3, is SQTIHQWPATLVQPVGSPLSLECTVEGTSNPNLYWYRQAAGRGLQLLFYSVGIGQISSEVPQNLSASRPQDRQFILSSKKLLLSDSGFYLCAHDRASTDTQYFGPGTRLTVL.